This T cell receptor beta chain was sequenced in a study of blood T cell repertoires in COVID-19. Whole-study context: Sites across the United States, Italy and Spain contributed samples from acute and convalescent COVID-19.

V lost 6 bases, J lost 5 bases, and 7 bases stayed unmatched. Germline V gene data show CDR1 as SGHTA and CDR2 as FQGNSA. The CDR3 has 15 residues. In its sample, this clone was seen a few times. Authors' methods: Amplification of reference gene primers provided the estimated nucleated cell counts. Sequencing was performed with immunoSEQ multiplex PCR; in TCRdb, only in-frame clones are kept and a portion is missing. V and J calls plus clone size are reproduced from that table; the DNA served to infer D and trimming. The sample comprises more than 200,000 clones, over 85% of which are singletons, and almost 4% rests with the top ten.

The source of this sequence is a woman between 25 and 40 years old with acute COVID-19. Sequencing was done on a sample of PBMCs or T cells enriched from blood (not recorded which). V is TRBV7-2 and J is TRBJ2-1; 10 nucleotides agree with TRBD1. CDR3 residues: CASRGGTGVHNEQFF. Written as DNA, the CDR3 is TGTGCCAGCAGGGGAGGGACAGGGGTCCACAATGAGCAGTTCTTC.